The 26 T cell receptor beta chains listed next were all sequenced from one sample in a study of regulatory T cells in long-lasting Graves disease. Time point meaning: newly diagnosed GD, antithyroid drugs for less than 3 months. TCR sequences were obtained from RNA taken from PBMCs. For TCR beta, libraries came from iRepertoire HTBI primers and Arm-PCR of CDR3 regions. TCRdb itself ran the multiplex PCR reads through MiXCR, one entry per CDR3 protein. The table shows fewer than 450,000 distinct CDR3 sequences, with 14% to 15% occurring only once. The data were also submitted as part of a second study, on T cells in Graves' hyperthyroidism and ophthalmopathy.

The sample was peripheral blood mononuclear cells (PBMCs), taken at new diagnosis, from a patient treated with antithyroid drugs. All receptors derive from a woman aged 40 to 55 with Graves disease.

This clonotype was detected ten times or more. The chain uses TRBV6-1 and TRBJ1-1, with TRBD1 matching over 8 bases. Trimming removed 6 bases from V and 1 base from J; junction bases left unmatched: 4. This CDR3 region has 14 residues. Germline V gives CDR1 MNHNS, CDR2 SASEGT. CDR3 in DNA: TGTGCCAGCAGACGACAGGGGTCGAACACTGAAGCTTTCTTT. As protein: CASRRQGSNTEAFF.

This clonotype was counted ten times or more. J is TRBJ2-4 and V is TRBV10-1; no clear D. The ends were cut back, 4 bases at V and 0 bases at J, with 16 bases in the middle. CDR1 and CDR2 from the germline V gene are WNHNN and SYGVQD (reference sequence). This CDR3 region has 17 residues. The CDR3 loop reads CASSAPAKLLAKNIQYF. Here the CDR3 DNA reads TGCGCCAGCAGTGCCCCGGCCAAACTTCTAGCCAAAAACATTCAGTACTTC.

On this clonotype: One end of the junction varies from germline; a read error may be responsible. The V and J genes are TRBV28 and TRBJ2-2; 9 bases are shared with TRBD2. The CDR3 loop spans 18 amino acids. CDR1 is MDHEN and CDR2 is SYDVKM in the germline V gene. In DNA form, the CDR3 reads TGTGCCAGCAGTTTATTTTCCGGACTAGCGACGAACACCGGGGAGCCGTTTTTT. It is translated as CASSLFSGLATNTGEPFF.

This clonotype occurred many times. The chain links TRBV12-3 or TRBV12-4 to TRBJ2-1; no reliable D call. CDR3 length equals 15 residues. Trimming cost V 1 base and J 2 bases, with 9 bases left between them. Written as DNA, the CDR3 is TGTGCCAGCAGTTTAGGCGTTTCTACCTACAATGAGCAGTTCTTC. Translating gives CASSLGVSTYNEQFF.

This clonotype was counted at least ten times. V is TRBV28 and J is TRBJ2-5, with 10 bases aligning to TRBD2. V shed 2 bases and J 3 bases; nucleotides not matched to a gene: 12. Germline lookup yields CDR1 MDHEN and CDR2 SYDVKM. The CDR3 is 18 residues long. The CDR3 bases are TGTGCCAGCAGTTTAGGGAGCACTAGCGGGATGTGGGAAGAGACCCAGTACTTC. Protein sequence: CASSLGSTSGMWEETQYF.

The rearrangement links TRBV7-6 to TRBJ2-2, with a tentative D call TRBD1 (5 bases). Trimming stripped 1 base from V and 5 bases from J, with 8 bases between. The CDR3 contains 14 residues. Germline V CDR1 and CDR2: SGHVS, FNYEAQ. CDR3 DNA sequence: TGTGCCAGCAGCTTAGAGACAGCAACCGGGGAGCTGTTTTTT. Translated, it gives CASSLETATGELFF.

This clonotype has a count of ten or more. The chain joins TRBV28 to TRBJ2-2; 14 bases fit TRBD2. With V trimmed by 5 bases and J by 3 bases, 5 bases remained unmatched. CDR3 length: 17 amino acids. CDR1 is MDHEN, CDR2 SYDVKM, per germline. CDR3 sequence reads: CASSTRTSGRYTGELFF. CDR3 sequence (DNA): TGTGCCAGCAGTACACGGACTAGCGGGAGGTACACCGGGGAGCTGTTTTTT. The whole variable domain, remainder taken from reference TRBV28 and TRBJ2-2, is DVKVTQSSRYLVKRTGEKVFLECVQDMDHENMFWYRQDPGLGLRLIYFSYDVKMKEKGDIPEGYSVSREKKERFSLILESASTNQTSMYLCASSTRTSGRYTGELFFGEGSRLTVL.

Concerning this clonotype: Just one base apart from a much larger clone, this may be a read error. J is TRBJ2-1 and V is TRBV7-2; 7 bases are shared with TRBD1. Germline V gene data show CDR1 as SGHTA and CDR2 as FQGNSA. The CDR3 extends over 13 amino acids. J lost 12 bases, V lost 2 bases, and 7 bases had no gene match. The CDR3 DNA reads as TGTGCCAGCAGCTTAAACAGGGGTGATGGGCAGTTCTTC. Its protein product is CASSLNRGDGQFF.

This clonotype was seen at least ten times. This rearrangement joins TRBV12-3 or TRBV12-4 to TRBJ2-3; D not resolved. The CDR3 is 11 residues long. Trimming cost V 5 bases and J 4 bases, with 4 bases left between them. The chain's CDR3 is CASSRSDTQYF. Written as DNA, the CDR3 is TGTGCCAGCAGTCGTTCAGATACGCAGTATTTT.

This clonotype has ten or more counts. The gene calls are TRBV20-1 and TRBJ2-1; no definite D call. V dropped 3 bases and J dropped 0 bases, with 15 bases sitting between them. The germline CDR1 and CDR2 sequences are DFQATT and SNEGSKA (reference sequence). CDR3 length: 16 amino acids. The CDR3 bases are TGCAGTGCTAGTCGGCTTACACTGAGCTCCTACAATGAGCAGTTCTTC. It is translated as CSASRLTLSSYNEQFF.

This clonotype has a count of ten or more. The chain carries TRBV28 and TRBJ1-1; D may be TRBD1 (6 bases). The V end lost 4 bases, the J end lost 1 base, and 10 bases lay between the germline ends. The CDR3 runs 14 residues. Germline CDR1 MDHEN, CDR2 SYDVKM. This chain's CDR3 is CASSSGGANTEAFF. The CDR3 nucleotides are TGTGCCAGCAGTTCCGGGGGGGCGAACACTGAAGCTTTCTTT. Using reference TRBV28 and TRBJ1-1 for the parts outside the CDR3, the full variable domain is DVKVTQSSRYLVKRTGEKVFLECVQDMDHENMFWYRQDPGLGLRLIYFSYDVKMKEKGDIPEGYSVSREKKERFSLILESASTNQTSMYLCASSSGGANTEAFFGQGTRLTVV.

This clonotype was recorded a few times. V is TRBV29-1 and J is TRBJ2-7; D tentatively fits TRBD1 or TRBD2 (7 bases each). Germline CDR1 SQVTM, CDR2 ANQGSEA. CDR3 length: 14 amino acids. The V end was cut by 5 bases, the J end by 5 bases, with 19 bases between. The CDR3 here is CSVLKGEGANEQYF. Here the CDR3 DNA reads TGCAGCGTTTTGAAGGGGGAGGGGGCGAACGAGCAGTACTTC.

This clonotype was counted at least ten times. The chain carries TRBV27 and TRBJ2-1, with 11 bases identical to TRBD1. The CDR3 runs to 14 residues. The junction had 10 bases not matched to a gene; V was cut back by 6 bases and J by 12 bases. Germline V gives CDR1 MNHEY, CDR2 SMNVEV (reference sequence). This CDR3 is CASSRTGGVLRQFF. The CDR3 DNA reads TGTGCCAGCAGCCGGACAGGGGGCGTCCTGAGGCAGTTCTTC.

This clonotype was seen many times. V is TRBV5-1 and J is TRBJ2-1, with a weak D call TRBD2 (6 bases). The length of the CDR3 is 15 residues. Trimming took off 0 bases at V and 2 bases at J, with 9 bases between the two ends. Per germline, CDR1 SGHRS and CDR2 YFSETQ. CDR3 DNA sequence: TGCGCCAGCAGCTTGGGGGACTTCACCTACAATGAGCAGTTCTTC. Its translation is CASSLGDFTYNEQFF.

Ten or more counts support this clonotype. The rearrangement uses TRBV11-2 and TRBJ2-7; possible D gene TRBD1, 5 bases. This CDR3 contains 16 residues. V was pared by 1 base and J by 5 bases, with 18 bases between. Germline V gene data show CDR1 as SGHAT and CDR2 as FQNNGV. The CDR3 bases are TGTGCCAGCAGCTTAGTGGTCGGAATAGGGGTAAACGAGCAGTACTTC. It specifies CASSLVVGIGVNEQYF.

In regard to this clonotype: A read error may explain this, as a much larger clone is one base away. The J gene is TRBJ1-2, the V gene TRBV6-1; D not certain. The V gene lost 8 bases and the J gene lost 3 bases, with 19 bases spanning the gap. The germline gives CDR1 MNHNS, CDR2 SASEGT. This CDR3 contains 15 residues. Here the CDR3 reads CASPRLESGDYGYTF. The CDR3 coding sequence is TGTGCCAGCCCGAGACTGGAATCCGGGGACTATGGCTACACCTTC.

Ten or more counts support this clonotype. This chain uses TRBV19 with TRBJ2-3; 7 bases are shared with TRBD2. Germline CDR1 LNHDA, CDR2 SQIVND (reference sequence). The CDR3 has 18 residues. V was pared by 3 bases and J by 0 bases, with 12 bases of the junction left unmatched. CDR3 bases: TGTGCCAGTAGTATTTTGCCCGGACTAGTAGGTAGCACAGATACGCAGTATTTT. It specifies CASSILPGLVGSTDTQYF.

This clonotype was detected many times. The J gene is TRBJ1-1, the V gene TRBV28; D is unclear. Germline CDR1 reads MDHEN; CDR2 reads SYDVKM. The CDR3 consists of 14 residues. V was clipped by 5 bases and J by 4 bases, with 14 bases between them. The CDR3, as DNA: TGTGCCAGCAGTCCTCGACATTTTTCCACTGAAGCTTTCTTT. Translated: CASSPRHFSTEAFF.

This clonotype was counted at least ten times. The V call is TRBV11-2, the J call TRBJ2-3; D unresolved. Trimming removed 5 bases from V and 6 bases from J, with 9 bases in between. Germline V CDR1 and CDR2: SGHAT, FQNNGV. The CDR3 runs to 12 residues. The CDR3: CASSPLLDTQYF. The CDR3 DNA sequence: TGTGCCAGCAGCCCCCTTTTGGATACGCAGTATTTT.

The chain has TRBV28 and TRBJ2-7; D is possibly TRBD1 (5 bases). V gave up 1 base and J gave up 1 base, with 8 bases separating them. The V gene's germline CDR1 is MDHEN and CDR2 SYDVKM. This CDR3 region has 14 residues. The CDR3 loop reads CASSLLRQSYEQYF. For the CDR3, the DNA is TGTGCCAGCAGTTTATTAAGACAGTCCTACGAGCAGTACTTC.

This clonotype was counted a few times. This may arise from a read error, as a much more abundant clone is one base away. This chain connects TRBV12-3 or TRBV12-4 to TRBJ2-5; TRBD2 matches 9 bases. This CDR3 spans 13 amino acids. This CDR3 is CASSPTSGEAQYF. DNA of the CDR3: TGTGCCAGCAGTCCGACTAGCGGAGAGGCCCAGTACTTC.

The CDR3 bases are TGTGCCAGCAGAAACTCACCCCGACTAGCGGGAGACCGCTCTGGGGCCAACGTCCTGACTTTC. Translating it yields CASRNSPRLAGDRSGANVLTF. V usage is TRBV7-9 and J usage is TRBJ2-6; TRBD2 matches 12 bases. Per germline, CDR1 SEHNR and CDR2 FQNEAQ (reference sequence). V dropped 6 bases and J dropped 0; count of bases not matched to a gene: 15. There are 21 residues in the CDR3.

This CDR3 reads CASSQDLGSGHNEQFF. The CDR3 coding sequence is TGCGCCAGCAGCCAAGATCTGGGGTCTGGACACAATGAGCAGTTCTTC. The chain combines TRBV4-3 with TRBJ2-5; D not resolved. The DNA matches TRBJ2-1 better at its end, which makes the J call doubtful. Germline loops: CDR1 LGHNA, CDR2 YSLEER. The CDR3 has 16 residues.

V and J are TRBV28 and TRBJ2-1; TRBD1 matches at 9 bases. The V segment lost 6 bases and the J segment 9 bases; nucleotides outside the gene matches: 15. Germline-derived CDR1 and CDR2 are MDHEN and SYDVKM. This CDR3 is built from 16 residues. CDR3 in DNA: TGTGCCAGCAGGCCACGACGGGACAGGGTTTTTAGTGAGCAGTTCTTC. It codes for CASRPRRDRVFSEQFF.

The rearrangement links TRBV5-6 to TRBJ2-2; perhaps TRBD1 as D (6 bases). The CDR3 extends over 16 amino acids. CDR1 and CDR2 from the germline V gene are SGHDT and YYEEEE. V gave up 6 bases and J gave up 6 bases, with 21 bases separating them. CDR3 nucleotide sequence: TGTGCCAGCACCGTAATACAGGGAATAGTTTCCGGGGAGCTGTTTTTT. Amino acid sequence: CASTVIQGIVSGELFF.

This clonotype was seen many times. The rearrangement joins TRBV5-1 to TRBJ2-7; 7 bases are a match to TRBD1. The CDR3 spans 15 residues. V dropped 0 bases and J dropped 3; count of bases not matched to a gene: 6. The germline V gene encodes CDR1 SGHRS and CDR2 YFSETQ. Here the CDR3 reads CASSLDLAGGYEQYF. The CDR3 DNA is TGCGCCAGCAGCTTGGATCTGGCAGGGGGCTACGAGCAGTACTTC.